The 20 T cell receptor beta chains reported below all come from one sample, sequenced in a study of cytomegalovirus exposure and HLA in healthy donors. 60 Vbeta and 13 Jbeta primers were used in PCR. Produced via immunoSEQ multiplex PCR; TCRdb's table is partial and in-frame only. The sample has roughly 140,000 clones; about 80% are singletons. Sequences were obtained from PBMCs. These receptors were taken from a man in his forties or fifties in good health and CMV-seropositive.

This chain uses TRBV19 with TRBJ2-7; 11 bases are a match to TRBD2. The CDR3 runs 14 residues. The V gene's germline CDR1 is LNHDA and CDR2 SQIVND (reference sequence). The J segment lost 6 bases and the V segment lost 5 bases, leaving 6 bases of the junction unmatched. The CDR3 sequence is CASSATSGAREQYF. In DNA, the CDR3 is TGTGCCAGTAGTGCGACTAGCGGGGCCCGCGAGCAGTACTTC.

The J gene is TRBJ2-5, the V gene TRBV5-1, with 10 bases lining up with TRBD1. The V gene's germline CDR1 is SGHRS and CDR2 YFSETQ. The J segment lost 9 bases and the V segment lost 5 bases, leaving 13 bases of the junction unmatched. The CDR3 covers 15 residues. CDR3 DNA: TGCGCCAGCAGTTACCGGGACAGGGGTCTCGGGGCCCAGTACTTC. Protein product: CASSYRDRGLGAQYF.

The rearrangement joins TRBV29-1 to TRBJ2-1, with D uncertain. This CDR3 is built from 13 residues. From germline, CDR1 is SQVTM and CDR2 ANQGSEA. The V and J ends lost 5 bases and 0 bases respectively, with 8 bases between them. The CDR3 DNA sequence: TGCAGCGTTTTAACTGCCTCCTACAATGAGCAGTTCTTC. The encoded protein is CSVLTASYNEQFF.

This rearrangement joins TRBV30 to TRBJ1-6; D unclear. Germline CDR1 reads GTSNPN; CDR2 reads SVGIG (reference sequence). This CDR3 is built from 13 residues. Trimming stripped 3 bases from V and 7 bases from J, with 10 bases between. This CDR3 reads CAWRGSGNSPLHF. The CDR3 DNA reads TGTGCCTGGAGGGGATCGGGAAATTCACCCCTCCACTTT.

The chain couples TRBV5-4 to TRBJ2-3; weak D call: TRBD1 (5 bases). Trimming took off 0 bases at V and 4 bases at J, with 12 bases between the two ends. The CDR3 has 15 residues. Germline CDR1 is SGHNT and CDR2 is YYREEE (reference sequence). CDR3 amino acids: CASSLGGSLADTQYF. CDR3 coding DNA: TGTGCCAGCAGCTTGGGGGGCTCGTTGGCAGATACGCAGTATTTT.

The chain joins TRBV4-1 to TRBJ2-2, with D possibly being TRBD1 (6 bases). CDR3 length: 15 amino acids. In germline, CDR1 is MGHRA, CDR2 YSYEKL. Trimming shortened V by 6 bases and J by 4 bases, and 15 bases separated the two germline ends. The CDR3 is CASRTTGSLTGELFF. The CDR3 coding sequence is TGCGCCAGCAGAACCACAGGGTCCCTCACCGGGGAGCTGTTTTTT.

This chain connects TRBV6-6 to TRBJ2-7, with 8 bases lining up with TRBD2. Germline V CDR1 and CDR2: MNHNY, SVGAGI (reference sequence). Unmatched junction bases numbered 9, after V lost 7 bases and J lost 7 bases. The CDR3 has 13 residues. The CDR3 spells CASKERELREQYF. CDR3 in DNA: TGTGCCAGCAAGGAGCGGGAGTTAAGAGAGCAGTACTTC.

The CDR3 coding sequence is TGTGCCAGCAGTGCCCGGGGGGGGAGCACTGAAGCTTTCTTT. Amino acids: CASSARGGSTEAFF. This chain uses TRBV6-5 with TRBJ1-1; maybe TRBD1 (5 bases). V was cut by 5 bases and J by 4 bases, with 14 bases left in between. The CDR3 covers 14 residues. Germline CDR1 reads MNHEY; CDR2 reads SVGAGI.

This clone was seen a single time. This CDR3 is also generated by other DNA sequences in the sample. The chain has TRBV9 and TRBJ2-5, with D tentatively TRBD2 (7 bases). V was trimmed by 4 bases and J by 4 bases, leaving 14 bases between them. The CDR3 is 14 amino acids. Germline values: CDR1 SGDLS, CDR2 YYNGEE. CDR3 sequence: CASSPGGGGETQYF. The CDR3 DNA follows: TGTGCCAGCAGCCCTGGGGGAGGGGGAGAGACCCAGTACTTC. The variable domain in full, with the rest retrieved from reference TRBV9 and TRBJ2-5, is DSGVTQTPKHLITATGQRVTLRCSPRSGDLSVYWYQQSLDQGLQFLIQYYNGEERAKGNILERFSAQQFPDLHSELNLSSLELGDSALYFCASSPGGGGETQYFGPGTRLLVL.

The chain carries TRBV5-1 and TRBJ2-1; TRBD2 matches at 10 bases. Germline CDR1 SGHRS, CDR2 YFSETQ. The CDR3 totals 13 residues. The V gene end was trimmed by 4 bases and the J gene end by 15 bases; junction bases not matched to a gene: 10. Here the CDR3 reads CASSPEASGRMFF. The CDR3 bases are TGCGCCAGCAGCCCGGAGGCTAGCGGGAGAATGTTCTTC.

This clone has just one count. The same CDR3 is also encoded by other DNA sequences in this sample. J is TRBJ1-3 and V is TRBV11-2; 10 bases map to TRBD1. The CDR3 consists of 14 residues. J lost 4 bases, V lost 3 bases, and 0 bases had no gene match. CDR1 SGHAT and CDR2 FQNNGV come from the germline V gene. CDR3 sequence (DNA): TGTGCCAGCAGCTTGGGACAGGGGGGAAACACCATATATTTT. Protein: CASSLGQGGNTIYF. Looking up the rest from reference TRBV11-2 and TRBJ1-3 gives the full variable domain: EAGVAQSPRYKIIEKRQSVAFWCNPISGHATLYWYQQILGQGPKLLIQFQNNGVVDDSQLPKDRFSAERLKGVDSTLKIQPAKLEDSAVYLCASSLGQGGNTIYFGEGSWLTVV.

The rearrangement links TRBV2 to TRBJ2-5; 8 bases agree with TRBD1. Germline-derived CDR1 and CDR2 are SNHLY and FYNNEI. The V and J ends lost 6 bases and 7 bases, in that order; junction bases with no gene match: 10. The CDR3 length is 14 residues. Written as DNA, the CDR3 is TGTGCCAGCAGAGGACAGGGATCCTCGGGGACCCAGTACTTC. It codes for CASRGQGSSGTQYF.

This clone was seen just once. The chain uses TRBV7-2 and TRBJ1-3; 9 positions match TRBD1. Per germline, CDR1 SGHTA and CDR2 FQGNSA. The CDR3 runs 16 residues. V lost 0 bases, J lost 7 bases, and 7 bases stayed unmatched. Here the CDR3 DNA reads TGTGCCAGCAGCTTAGCGTACGTCGGACAGGGGAACACCATATATTTT. As protein: CASSLAYVGQGNTIYF.

V usage is TRBV4-3 and J usage is TRBJ1-6; 7 bases agree with TRBD1. In germline, CDR1 is LGHNA, CDR2 YSLEER. The length of the CDR3 is 13 residues. J lost 7 bases, V lost 6 bases, and 3 bases had no gene match. Written as DNA, the CDR3 is TGCGCCAGCAGGGCACAGGGGAATTCACCCCTCCACTTT. Its protein is CASRAQGNSPLHF.

This clone was found a few times. The gene calls are TRBV6-6 and TRBJ2-7, with TRBD2 matching 7 bases. The CDR3 covers 15 residues. The ends lost 4 bases at V and 0 bases at J; junction bases unmatched: 6. Germline V CDR1 and CDR2: MNHNY, SVGAGI (reference sequence). CDR3 in DNA: TGTGCCAGCAGTTTCCTAGCGGCCAGCTCCTACGAGCAGTACTTC. Amino acid sequence: CASSFLAASSYEQYF.

The chain is built from TRBV9 and TRBJ2-7; no clear D gene. CDR1 and CDR2 from the germline V gene are SGDLS and YYNGEE. The CDR3 consists of 13 residues. With 0 bases removed from V and 0 bases from J, the gap between germline ends came to 4 bases. In DNA form, the CDR3 reads TGTGCCAGCAGCGTAGCCAGCTCCTACGAGCAGTACTTC. Its translation: CASSVASSYEQYF.

V gene TRBV4-1 combines with J gene TRBJ2-7, with D maybe TRBD2 (5 bases). The CDR3 spans 17 residues. Looked up from germline, CDR1 is MGHRA and CDR2 is YSYEKL. The V end was cut by 0 bases, the J end by 0 bases, with 15 bases between. The CDR3 is CASSQDISGLSSYEQYF. The CDR3, as DNA: TGCGCCAGCAGCCAAGATATAAGCGGACTGAGCTCCTACGAGCAGTACTTC.

The chain employs TRBV5-5 and TRBJ2-7; D is ambiguous. V lost 4 bases and J lost 4, with 6 bases in between. CDR1 SGHKS and CDR2 YYEKEE come from the germline V gene (reference sequence). The CDR3 sequence is 11 residues long. The CDR3 bases are TGTGCCAGCAGCCTAAATTACGAGCAGTACTTC. It translates to CASSLNYEQYF.

The chain joins TRBV7-9 to TRBJ1-2; 11 bases map to TRBD1. The CDR3 runs 17 residues. CDR1 and CDR2 (germline): SEHNR, FQNEAQ (reference sequence). V trimming: 5 bases; J trimming: 2 bases; junction bases outside the gene matches: 10. CDR3 amino acids: CASSTEDRGHRNYGYTF. The CDR3 DNA follows: TGTGCCAGCAGCACCGAGGACAGGGGGCATAGAAACTATGGCTACACCTTC. The full variable domain, in which reference TRBV7-9 and TRBJ1-2 provide the parts outside the CDR3, is DTGVSQNPRHKITKRGQNVTFRCDPISEHNRLYWYRQTLGQGPEFLTYFQNEAQLEKSRLLSDRFSAERPKGSFSTLEIQRTEQGDSAMYLCASSTEDRGHRNYGYTFGSGTRLTVV.

The chain is built from TRBV7-2 and TRBJ1-5; D unresolved. With 1 base removed from V and 9 bases from J, the gap between germline ends came to 13 bases. The germline V gene has CDR1 SGHTA and CDR2 FQGNSA. The CDR3 loop spans 14 amino acids. CDR3: CASSLVADDRPQHF. In DNA, the CDR3 is TGTGCCAGCAGCTTAGTCGCGGATGATAGGCCCCAGCATTTT.